This T cell receptor beta chain stems from a study of T cells after posttransplantation cyclophosphamide. Assay used: immunoSEQ multiplex PCR; TCRdb lists only in-frame clones, some missing. The table shows roughly 18,000 clones, with roughly 83% occurring only once. This CDR3 contains 15 residues. With 0 bases clipped from V and 3 bases from J, the junction kept 3 bases outside the gene matches. Germline V lookup: CDR1 SGHRS, CDR2 YFSETQ. Regarding the study as a whole: Recipient CMV seropositivity and CMV reactivation strongly tracked TRB clonality.

This clone has just a few counts. The antigen is unknown. The sequence was obtained from a man aged 30 to 45 in good health and a related stem cell transplant donor. The J gene is TRBJ1-2, the V gene TRBV5-1, with 9 bases identical to TRBD1. The specimen sequenced was memory CD4+ T cells sorted from blood. The CDR3 region has the DNA TGCGCCAGCAGCTTGGACAGGGGGCGCGACTATGGCTACACCTTC. This gives the protein CASSLDRGRDYGYTF.